This T cell receptor (beta chain) is drawn from a study of blood T cell repertoires in COVID-19. In its sample, this clone was seen once. Produced via immunoSEQ multiplex PCR; TCRdb's table is partial and in-frame only. The sample gives about 140,000 clones, approximately 86% of which show up once; about 2% is in the top ten. V shed 8 bases, J shed 3 bases, and the junction held 0 bases outside the gene matches. Germline V gene data show CDR1 as MNHEY and CDR2 as SMNVEV (reference sequence). The CDR3 consists of 13 residues. The chain couples TRBV27 to TRBJ2-1; 11 nucleotides line up with TRBD2. The sample was peripheral blood. The source of this sequence is a man aged 65 to 79 with acute or convalescent COVID-19. The CDR3 protein is CASGTSGYNEQFF. The CDR3 nucleotides are TGTGCCAGCGGGACTAGCGGCTACAATGAGCAGTTCTTC.